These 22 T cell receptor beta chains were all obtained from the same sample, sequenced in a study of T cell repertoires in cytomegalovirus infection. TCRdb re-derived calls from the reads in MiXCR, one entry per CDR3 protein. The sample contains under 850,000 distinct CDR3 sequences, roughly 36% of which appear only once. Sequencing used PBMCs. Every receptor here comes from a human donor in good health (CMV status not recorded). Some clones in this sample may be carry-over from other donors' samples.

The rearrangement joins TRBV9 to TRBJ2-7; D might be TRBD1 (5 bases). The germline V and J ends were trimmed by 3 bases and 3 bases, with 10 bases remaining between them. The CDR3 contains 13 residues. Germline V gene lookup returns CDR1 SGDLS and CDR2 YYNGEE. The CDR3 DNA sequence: TGTGCCAGCAGCGCCAGGGATGGCTACGAGCAGTACTTC. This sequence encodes CASSARDGYEQYF.

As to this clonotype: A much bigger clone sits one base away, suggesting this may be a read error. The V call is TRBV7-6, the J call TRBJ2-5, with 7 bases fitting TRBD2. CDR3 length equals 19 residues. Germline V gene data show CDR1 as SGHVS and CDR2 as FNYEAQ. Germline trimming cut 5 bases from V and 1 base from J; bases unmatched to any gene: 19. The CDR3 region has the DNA TGTGCCAGCAGCACCGGGACTACCGGGGGACCGCCTACCCAAGAGACCCAGTACTTC. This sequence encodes CASSTGTTGGPPTQETQYF.

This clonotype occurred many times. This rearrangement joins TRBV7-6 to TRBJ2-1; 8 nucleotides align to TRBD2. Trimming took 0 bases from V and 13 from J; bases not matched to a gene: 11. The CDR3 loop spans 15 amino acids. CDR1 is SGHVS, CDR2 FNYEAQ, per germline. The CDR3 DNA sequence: TGTGCCAGCAGCTTAGCGTCGGCGGGGGGCCCGGAACAGTTCTTC. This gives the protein CASSLASAGGPEQFF.

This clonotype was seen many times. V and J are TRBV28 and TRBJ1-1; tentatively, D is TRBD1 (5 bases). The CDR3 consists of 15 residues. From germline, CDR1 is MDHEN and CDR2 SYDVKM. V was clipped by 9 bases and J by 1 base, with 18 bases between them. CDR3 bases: TGTGCCAGTAATTCCAGGCGGGGCGGGAACACTGAAGCTTTCTTT. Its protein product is CASNSRRGGNTEAFF.

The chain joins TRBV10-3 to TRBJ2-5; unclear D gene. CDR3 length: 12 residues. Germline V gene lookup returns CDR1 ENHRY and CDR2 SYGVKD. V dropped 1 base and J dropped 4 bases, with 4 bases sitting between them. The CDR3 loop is CAISEWLETQYF. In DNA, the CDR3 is TGTGCCATCAGTGAGTGGTTAGAGACCCAGTACTTC.

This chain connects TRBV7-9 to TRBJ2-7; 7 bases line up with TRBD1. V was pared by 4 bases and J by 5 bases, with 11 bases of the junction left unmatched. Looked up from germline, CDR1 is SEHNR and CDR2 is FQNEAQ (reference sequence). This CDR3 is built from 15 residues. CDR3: CASSSGQDPLDEQYF. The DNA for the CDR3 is TGTGCCAGCAGCTCCGGACAGGATCCGCTCGACGAGCAGTACTTC.

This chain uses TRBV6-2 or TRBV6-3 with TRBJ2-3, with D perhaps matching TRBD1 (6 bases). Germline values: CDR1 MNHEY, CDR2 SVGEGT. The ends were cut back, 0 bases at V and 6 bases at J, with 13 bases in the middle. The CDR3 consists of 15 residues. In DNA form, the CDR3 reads TGTGCCAGCAGTTACTCATCACAGGGAAGGGATACGCAGTATTTT. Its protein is CASSYSSQGRDTQYF.

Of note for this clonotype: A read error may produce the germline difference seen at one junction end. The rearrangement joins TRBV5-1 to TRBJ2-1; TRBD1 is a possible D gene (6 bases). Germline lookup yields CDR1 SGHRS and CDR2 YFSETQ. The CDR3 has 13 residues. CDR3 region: CAISWGPSNEQFF. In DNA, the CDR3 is TGCGCCATCAGCTGGGGGCCATCCAATGAGCAGTTCTTC.

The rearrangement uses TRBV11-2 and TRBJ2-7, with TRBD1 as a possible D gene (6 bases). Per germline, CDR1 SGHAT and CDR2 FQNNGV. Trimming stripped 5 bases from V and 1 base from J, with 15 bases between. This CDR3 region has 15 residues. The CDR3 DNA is TGTGCCAGCAGCCACGTAGGGGACAAATCCTACGAGCAGTACTTC. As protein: CASSHVGDKSYEQYF. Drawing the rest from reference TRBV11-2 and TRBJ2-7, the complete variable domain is EAGVAQSPRYKIIEKRQSVAFWCNPISGHATLYWYQQILGQGPKLLIQFQNNGVVDDSQLPKDRFSAERLKGVDSTLKIQPAKLEDSAVYLCASSHVGDKSYEQYFGPGTRLTVT.

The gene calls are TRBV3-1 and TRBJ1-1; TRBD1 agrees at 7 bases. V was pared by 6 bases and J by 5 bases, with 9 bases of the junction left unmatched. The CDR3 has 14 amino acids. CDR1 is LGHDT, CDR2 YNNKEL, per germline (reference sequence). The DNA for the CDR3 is TGTGCCAGCAGTAGCTTCAGGGGGGGGACTGAAGCTTTCTTT. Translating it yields CASSSFRGGTEAFF.

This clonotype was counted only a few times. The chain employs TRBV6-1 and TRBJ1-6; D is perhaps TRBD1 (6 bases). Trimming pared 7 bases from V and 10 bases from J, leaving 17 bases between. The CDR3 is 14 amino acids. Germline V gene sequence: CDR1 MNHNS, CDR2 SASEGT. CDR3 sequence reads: CASKSGAINSPLHF. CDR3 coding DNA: TGTGCCAGCAAATCAGGGGCAATAAACTCACCCCTCCACTTT.

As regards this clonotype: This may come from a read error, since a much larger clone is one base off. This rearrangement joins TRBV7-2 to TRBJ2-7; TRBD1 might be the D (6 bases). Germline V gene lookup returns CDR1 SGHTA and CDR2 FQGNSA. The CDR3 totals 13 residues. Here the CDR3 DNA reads TGTGCCAGCAGTTCAAGAGGGGGATACGAGCAGGACTTC. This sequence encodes CASSSRGGYEQDF.

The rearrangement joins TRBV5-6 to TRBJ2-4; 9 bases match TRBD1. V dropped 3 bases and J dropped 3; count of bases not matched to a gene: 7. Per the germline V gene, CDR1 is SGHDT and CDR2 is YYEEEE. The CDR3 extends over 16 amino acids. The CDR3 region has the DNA TGTGCCAGCAGCTCAACCGGACAGGGGCTCAAAAACATTCAGTACTTC. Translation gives CASSSTGQGLKNIQYF.

The CDR3 DNA follows: TGTGCCAGCAGCTTACCGGGAGCAGATACGCAGTATTTT. Translated, it gives CASSLPGADTQYF. The chain uses TRBV7-4 and TRBJ2-3, with TRBD2 as a possible D gene (6 bases). CDR1 and CDR2 from the germline V gene are SGHVT and SQSDAQ. V was pared by 2 bases and J by 4 bases, with 7 bases between. This CDR3 has 13 amino acids.

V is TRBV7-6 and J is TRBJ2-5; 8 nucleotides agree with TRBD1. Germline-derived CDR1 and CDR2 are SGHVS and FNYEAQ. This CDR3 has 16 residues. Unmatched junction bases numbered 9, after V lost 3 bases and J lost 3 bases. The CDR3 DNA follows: TGTGCCAGCAGCTTGGACAGGGAGGAATTAAAAGAGACCCAGTACTTC. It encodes CASSLDREELKETQYF. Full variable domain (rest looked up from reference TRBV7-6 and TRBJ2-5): GAGVSQSPRYKVTKRGQDVALRCDPISGHVSLYWYRQALGQGPEFLTYFNYEAQQDKSGLPNDRFSAERPEGSISTLTIQRTEQRDSAMYRCASSLDREELKETQYFGPGTRLLVL.

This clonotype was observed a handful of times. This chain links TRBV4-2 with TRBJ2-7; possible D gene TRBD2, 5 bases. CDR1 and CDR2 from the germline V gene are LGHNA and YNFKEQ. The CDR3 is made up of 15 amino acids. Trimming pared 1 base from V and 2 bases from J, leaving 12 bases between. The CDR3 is CASSQGPSSPYEQYF. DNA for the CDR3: TGTGCCAGCAGCCAAGGACCCTCTAGCCCCTACGAGCAGTACTTC.

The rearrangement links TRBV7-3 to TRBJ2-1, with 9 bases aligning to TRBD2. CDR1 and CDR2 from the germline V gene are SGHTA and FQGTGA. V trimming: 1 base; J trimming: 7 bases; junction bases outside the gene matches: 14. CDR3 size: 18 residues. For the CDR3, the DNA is TGTGCCAGCAGCTTAAAGCCCTTCGGGGCGGGGGGGCGTAATGAGCAGTTCTTC. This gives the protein CASSLKPFGAGGRNEQFF. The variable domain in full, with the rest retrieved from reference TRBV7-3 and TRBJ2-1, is GAGVSQTPSNKVTEKGKYVELRCDPISGHTALYWYRQSLGQGPEFLIYFQGTGAADDSGLPNDRFFAVRPEGSVSTLKIQRTERGDSAVYLCASSLKPFGAGGRNEQFFGPGTRLTVL.

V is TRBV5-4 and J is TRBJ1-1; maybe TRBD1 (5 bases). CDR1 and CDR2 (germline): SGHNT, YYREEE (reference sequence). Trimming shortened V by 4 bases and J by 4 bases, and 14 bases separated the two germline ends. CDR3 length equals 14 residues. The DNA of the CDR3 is TGTGCCAGCAGCCCGGTCCGAGGGGTCACTGAAGCTTTCTTT. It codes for CASSPVRGVTEAFF.

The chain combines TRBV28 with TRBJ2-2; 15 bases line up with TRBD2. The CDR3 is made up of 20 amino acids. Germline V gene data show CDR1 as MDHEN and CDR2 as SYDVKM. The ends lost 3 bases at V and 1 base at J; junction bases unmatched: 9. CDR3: CASSFYIKGLAGGNTGELFF. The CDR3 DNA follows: TGTGCCAGCAGTTTTTATATTAAGGGACTAGCGGGAGGGAACACCGGGGAGCTGTTTTTT.

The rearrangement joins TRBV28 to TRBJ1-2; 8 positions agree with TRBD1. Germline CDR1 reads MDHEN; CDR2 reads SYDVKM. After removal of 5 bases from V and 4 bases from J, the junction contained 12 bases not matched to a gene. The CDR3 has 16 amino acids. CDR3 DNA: TGTGCCAGCAGTGACCCTCAGGGGGCGGATTCCTATGGCTACACCTTC. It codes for CASSDPQGADSYGYTF.

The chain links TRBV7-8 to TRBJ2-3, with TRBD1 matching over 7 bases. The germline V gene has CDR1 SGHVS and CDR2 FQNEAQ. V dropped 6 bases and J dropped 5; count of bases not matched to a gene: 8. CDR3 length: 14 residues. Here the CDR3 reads CASRRQGSEDTQYF. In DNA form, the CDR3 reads TGTGCCAGCAGGCGACAGGGATCGGAAGATACGCAGTATTTT. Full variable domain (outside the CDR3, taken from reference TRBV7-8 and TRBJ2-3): GAGVSQSPRYKVAKRGQDVALRCDPISGHVSLFWYQQALGQGPEFLTYFQNEAQLDKSGLPSDRFFAERPEGSVSTLKIQRTQQEDSAVYLCASRRQGSEDTQYFGPGTRLTVL.

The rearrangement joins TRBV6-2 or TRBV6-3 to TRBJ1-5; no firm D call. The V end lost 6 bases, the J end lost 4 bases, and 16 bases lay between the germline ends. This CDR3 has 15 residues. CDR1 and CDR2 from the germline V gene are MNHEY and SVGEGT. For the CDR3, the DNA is TGTGCCAGCAGCATAGGGATCGTTTTAAATCAGCCCCAGCATTTT. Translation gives CASSIGIVLNQPQHF.